The T cell receptor beta chain under discussion was sequenced for a study of chemoradiotherapy in HPV16-positive cancers. Study details: Candidate HPV-specific clones and shared TCR motifs came from a couple of HPV16-positive patients. General study results and limits: Better recurrence-free survival went with HPV-responsive T-cell expansion in HPV16-positive patients.

The repertoire was sequenced with immunoSEQ multiplex PCR; TCRdb's copy has only in-frame clones and lacks some. The sample holds approximately 32,000 clones, 80% to 90% seen once. The CDR3 has 17 residues. Germline V lookup: CDR1 SGHTA, CDR2 FQGNSA. Trimming removed 5 bases at V and 5 bases at J, with 24 bases between. Repertoires were sampled repeatedly during chemoradiotherapy. As to this clone: Its antigen remains unidentified.

This receptor was identified in a human donor with HPV-associated anogenital cancer. This specimen consisted of blood, obtained from a patient who underwent chemoradiotherapy. The V and J genes are TRBV7-2 and TRBJ1-2, with a weak D call TRBD1 (5 bases). CDR3 protein: CASSPGGGASLVYGYTF. The CDR3 nucleotides are TGTGCCAGCAGCCCCGGGGGAGGCGCCAGTTTGGTTTATGGCTACACCTTC.